This is a list of T cell receptor beta chains from one sample in a study of T cell responses to AZD1222 COVID-19 vaccine. Here immunoSEQ multiplex PCR was the method, and the copy in TCRdb shows in-frame clones only, minus some. The sample holds some 96,000 clones, around 89% seen once. Sample: peripheral blood, taken on day 0 of AZD1222 vaccination. These receptors were obtained from an adult in good health. Each CDR3 is given with its conserved first and last residue. A D gene is named only where the DNA matches it firmly. Only some rows state a clone size, as once, few, many or a class for expanded clones.

v_call: TRBV28; d_call: -; clone_size: few; j_call: TRBJ2-7; cdr3_aa: CASSFATPEYEQYF; cdr3_nt: TGTGCCAGCAGTTTCGCCACACCTGAGTACGAGCAGTACTTC
v_call: TRBV28; d_call: -; clone_size: -; j_call: TRBJ2-7; cdr3_aa: CASRLGGDGPEQYF; cdr3_nt: TGTGCCAGCAGATTAGGGGGGGACGGTCCCGAGCAGTACTTC
v_call: TRBV18; d_call: TRBD2; clone_size: -; j_call: TRBJ2-1; cdr3_aa: CASSPTSGGYNEQFF; cdr3_nt: TGTGCCAGCTCACCGACTAGCGGGGGCTACAATGAGCAGTTCTTC
v_call: TRBV11-3; d_call: TRBD2; clone_size: -; j_call: TRBJ2-3; cdr3_aa: CASSWGGWASGPTDTQYF; cdr3_nt: TGTGCCAGCAGCTGGGGGGGGTGGGCTAGCGGTCCCACAGATACGCAGTATTTT
v_call: TRBV6-5; d_call: TRBD1; clone_size: -; j_call: TRBJ1-2; cdr3_aa: CASSYLSTGIYGYTF; cdr3_nt: TGTGCCAGCAGTTACCTCTCGACAGGGATCTATGGCTACACCTTC
v_call: TRBV6-5; d_call: TRBD1; clone_size: -; j_call: TRBJ1-2; cdr3_aa: CASRYGTGAFGYTF; cdr3_nt: TGTGCCAGCAGATACGGGACAGGGGCGTTTGGCTACACCTTC
v_call: TRBV12-3/TRBV12-4; d_call: -; clone_size: -; j_call: TRBJ1-2; cdr3_aa: CASSFRRGEGYTF; cdr3_nt: TGTGCCAGCAGTTTTCGCAGAGGAGAAGGCTACACCTTC
v_call: TRBV5-6; d_call: TRBD2; clone_size: once; j_call: TRBJ2-5; cdr3_aa: CASSLGGKLAELYQETQYF; cdr3_nt: TGTGCCAGCAGCTTGGGAGGCAAACTAGCGGAATTGTACCAAGAGACCCAGTACTTC
v_call: TRBV9; d_call: -; clone_size: once; j_call: TRBJ2-3; cdr3_aa: CASSAPGTSTDTQYF; cdr3_nt: TGTGCCAGCAGCGCCCCCGGGACCAGCACAGATACGCAGTATTTT
v_call: TRBV2; d_call: TRBD2; clone_size: once; j_call: TRBJ2-3; cdr3_aa: CASSELWLAGPTDTQYF; cdr3_nt: TGTGCCAGCAGTGAACTTTGGCTAGCGGGACCCACAGATACGCAGTATTTT
v_call: TRBV12-5; d_call: -; clone_size: -; j_call: TRBJ1-5; cdr3_aa: CASGLVWSGGAGNQPQHF; cdr3_nt: TGTGCTAGTGGTTTGGTATGGTCTGGGGGAGCGGGCAATCAGCCCCAGCATTTT
v_call: TRBV2; d_call: TRBD2; clone_size: -; j_call: TRBJ2-7; cdr3_aa: CASSAIAGNYEQYF; cdr3_nt: TGTGCCAGCAGCGCCATAGCGGGGAACTACGAGCAGTACTTC
v_call: TRBV6-2/TRBV6-3; d_call: TRBD2; clone_size: -; j_call: TRBJ2-7; cdr3_aa: CASSRTSGLYEQYF; cdr3_nt: TGTGCCAGCAGTCGGACTAGCGGGCTCTACGAGCAGTACTTC
v_call: TRBV11-2; d_call: -; clone_size: -; j_call: TRBJ2-5; cdr3_aa: CASSLSRQGLGETQYF; cdr3_nt: TGTGCCAGCAGCTTATCCCGGCAGGGTTTAGGGGAGACCCAGTACTTC
v_call: TRBV28; d_call: -; clone_size: -; j_call: TRBJ1-6; cdr3_aa: CASSLERGSSYNSPLHF; cdr3_nt: TGTGCCAGCAGTTTAGAAAGGGGTAGCTCCTATAATTCACCCCTCCACTTT
v_call: TRBV4-1; d_call: TRBD1; clone_size: -; j_call: TRBJ1-1; cdr3_aa: CASSQLGQQNTEAFF; cdr3_nt: TGCGCCAGCAGCCAACTGGGACAGCAGAACACTGAAGCTTTCTTT
v_call: TRBV21-1; d_call: -; clone_size: -; j_call: TRBJ2-7; cdr3_aa: CATSGRATYEQYF; cdr3_nt: TGTGCCACAAGCGGGAGAGCTACCTACGAGCAGTACTTC